Below, 2 T cell receptor beta chains from the same sample are listed, as sequenced in a study of control samples from healthy donors and cancer patients. Libraries were prepared by immunoSEQ multiplex PCR; TCRdb keeps only in-frame clonotypes and omits some of them. The sample contains some 410,000 clones, 75% to 95% of which appear only once. Material for sequencing was PBMCs. The receptors were sampled from a man aged 35 to 55 with head and neck cancer.

The chain combines TRBV4-1 with TRBJ1-6, with D perhaps TRBD1 (5 bases). The CDR3 runs to 15 residues. V dropped 1 base and J dropped 8 bases, with 12 bases sitting between them. Germline V lookup: CDR1 MGHRA, CDR2 YSYEKL. As DNA, the CDR3 is TGCGCCAGCAGCCAAGTTGGTGTGGGGGATTCACCCCTCCACTTT. Protein: CASSQVGVGDSPLHF.

This clone was seen a few times. The chain joins TRBV11-1 to TRBJ1-3; maybe TRBD1 (5 bases). V was shortened by 0 bases and J by 2 bases, with 11 bases between the two germline ends. The CDR3 loop spans 16 amino acids. The germline gives CDR1 SGHAT, CDR2 FQDESV (reference sequence). The CDR3 region has the DNA TGTGCCAGCAGCTTAGCCGCCGGGGGTACTGGAAACACCATATATTTT. It codes for CASSLAAGGTGNTIYF.